The clone carrying this TCR beta chain was counted ten times or more. Its antigen is not known. The data originate from a study of regulatory T cells in long-lasting Graves disease. On the study more broadly: The criterion for persistent Graves' disease was over 5 years of antithyroid drugs with positive TSH receptor antibodies.

In building TCR beta libraries, iRepertoire HTBI primers were used together with Arm-PCR of CDR3 regions. TCRdb redid the calling of the multiplex PCR reads with MiXCR, one entry per CDR3 protein. In the table there are roughly 360,000 distinct CDR3 sequences, 23% of which are singletons. Time point noted: persistent/refractory GD, antithyroid drugs over 5 years with positive TRAb. PBMC RNA was the source of the TCR library. Overall study findings and caveats: Persistent patients had a count of shared public clonotypes (around 2,500) that exceeded that of new patients (966).

Here the sequenced sample was peripheral blood mononuclear cells (PBMCs), taken when the disease was refractory, from a patient treated with antithyroid drugs. The source of this sequence is a woman between 35 and 50 years old with Graves disease.

CDR3 DNA: TGTGCCACCAGCAGAGATCCCCAGTATAGCAATCAGCCCCAGCATTTT. Amino acids: CATSRDPQYSNQPQHF. The genes are TRBV15 and TRBJ1-5; no clear D. Germline CDR1 is LNHNV and CDR2 is YYDKDF (reference sequence). The V gene lost 0 bases and the J gene lost 0 bases, with 9 bases spanning the gap. The CDR3 totals 16 residues.